This T cell receptor beta chain was captured in a study of cytomegalovirus exposure and HLA in healthy donors. In the study overall: HLA-typed donors were the source of about 85 million unique TCRs, which an early data release held.

Researchers ran the PCR with 60 Vbeta and 13 Jbeta primers. The protocol was immunoSEQ multiplex PCR, while the TCRdb copy is restricted to in-frame clones and leaves out a portion. The table has about 140,000 clones, roughly 90% seen once; the top ten hold roughly 0.53%. The germline V gene has CDR1 MDHEN and CDR2 SYDVKM. The CDR3 totals 13 residues. With 7 bases removed from V and 4 bases from J, the gap between germline ends came to 13 bases. As to this clone: Antigen: not known.

Study-level findings and limits: Specificity of three CMV-associated chains for CMV antigens was verified in vitro.

Material for sequencing was PBMCs. The sequence was collected from a middle-aged woman in good health and CMV-seronegative. The chain has TRBV28 and TRBJ1-1, with D hard to call. Here the CDR3 DNA reads TGTGCCAGCAAGACGTGGGGAGCCACTGAAGCTTTCTTT. Translated: CASKTWGATEAFF. Together with reference TRBV28 and TRBJ1-1, the CDR3 gives the full variable domain: DVKVTQSSRYLVKRTGEKVFLECVQDMDHENMFWYRQDPGLGLRLIYFSYDVKMKEKGDIPEGYSVSREKKERFSLILESASTNQTSMYLCASKTWGATEAFFGQGTRLTVV.